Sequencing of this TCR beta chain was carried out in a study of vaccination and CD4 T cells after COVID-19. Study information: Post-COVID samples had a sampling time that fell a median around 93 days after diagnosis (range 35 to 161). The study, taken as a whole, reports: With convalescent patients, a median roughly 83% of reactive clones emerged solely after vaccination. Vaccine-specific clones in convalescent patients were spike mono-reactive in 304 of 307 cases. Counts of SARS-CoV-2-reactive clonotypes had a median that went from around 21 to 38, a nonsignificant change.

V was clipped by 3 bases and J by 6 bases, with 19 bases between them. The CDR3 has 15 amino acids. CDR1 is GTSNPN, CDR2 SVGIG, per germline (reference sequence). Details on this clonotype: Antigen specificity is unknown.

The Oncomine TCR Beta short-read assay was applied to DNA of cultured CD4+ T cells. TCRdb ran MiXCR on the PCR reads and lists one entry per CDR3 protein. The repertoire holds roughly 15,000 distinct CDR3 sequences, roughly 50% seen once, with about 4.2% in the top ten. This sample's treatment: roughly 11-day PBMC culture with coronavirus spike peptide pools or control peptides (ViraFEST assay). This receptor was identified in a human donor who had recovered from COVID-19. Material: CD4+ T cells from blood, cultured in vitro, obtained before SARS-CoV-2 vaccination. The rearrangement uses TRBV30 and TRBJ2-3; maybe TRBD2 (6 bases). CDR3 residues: CAWSRSGGSRDTQYF. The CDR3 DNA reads TGTGCCTGGAGCCGTTCCGGGGGATCGCGCGATACGCAGTATTTT.